This TCR beta chain was recorded in a study of shared clonotypes between healthy human individuals. Study-level information: Serving as donors were two women and a few men, whose ages spanned 18 to 49. Broader study findings: Estimated richness values were generally larger in naive subsets than in memory subsets.

CDR1 and CDR2 from the germline V gene are MDHEN and SYDVKM. Trimming took 5 bases from V and 2 from J, leaving 3 bases between them. The CDR3 has 12 residues. TCRdb's copy holds only in-frame clones and misses some; the assay was immunoSEQ multiplex PCR. The repertoire holds 2,500,000 or so clones, under 95% seen once, with about 0.34% in the top ten. About this clone itself: Its antigen is not identified. This same CDR3 is encoded by further DNA sequences in the sample.

This receptor was taken from a man between 18 and 29 years old in good health. Some clones in this sample may be carry-over from other donors' samples. Input material: naive CD4+ T cells from PBMCs. Subset described: CD45RA+ positively selected. This chain connects TRBV28 to TRBJ2-2; D is unresolved. The CDR3 sequence: CASSLNTGELFF. DNA of the CDR3: TGTGCCAGCAGTCTTAACACCGGGGAGCTGTTTTTT.